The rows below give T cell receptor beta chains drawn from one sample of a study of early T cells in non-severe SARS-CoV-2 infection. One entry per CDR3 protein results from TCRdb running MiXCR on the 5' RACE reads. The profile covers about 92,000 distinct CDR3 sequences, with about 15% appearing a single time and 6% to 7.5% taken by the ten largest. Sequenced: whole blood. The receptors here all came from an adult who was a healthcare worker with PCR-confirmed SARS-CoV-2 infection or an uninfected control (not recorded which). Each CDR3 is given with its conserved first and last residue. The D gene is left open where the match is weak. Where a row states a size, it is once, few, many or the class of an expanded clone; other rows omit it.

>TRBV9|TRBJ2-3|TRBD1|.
TGTGCCAGCAGCGTAGACAGGGGAGCAGATACGCAGTATTTT
CASSVDRGADTQYF
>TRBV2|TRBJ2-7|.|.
TGTGCCAGCAGTATAGGCGCAGGGTTCGACGAGCAGTACTTC
CASSIGAGFDEQYF
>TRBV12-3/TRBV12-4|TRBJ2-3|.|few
TGTGCCAGCAGTTCCTCGTTCACAGATACGCAGTATTTT
CASSSSFTDTQYF
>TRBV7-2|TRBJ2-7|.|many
TGTGCCAGCAGCTTAGCAGGGTCAGGGGTCGAGCAGTACTTC
CASSLAGSGVEQYF
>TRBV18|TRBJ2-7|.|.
TGTGCCAGCTCACCACCGACTGATACCTACGAGCAGTACTTC
CASSPPTDTYEQYF
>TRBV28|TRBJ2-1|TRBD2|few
TGTGCCAGCAGTGGGACTAGCGGGAGCTACAGCTCCTACAATGAGCAGTTCTTC
CASSGTSGSYSSYNEQFF
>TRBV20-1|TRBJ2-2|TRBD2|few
TGCAGTGCTAGCCCCGGACTAGCGGAGAGGACCGGGGAGCTGTTTTTT
CSASPGLAERTGELFF
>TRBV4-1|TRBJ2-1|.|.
TGCGCCAGCAGCCAAGGTGGCGCGGAATACGAGCAGTTCTTC
CASSQGGAEYEQFF
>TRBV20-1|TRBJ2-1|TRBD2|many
TGCAGTGCTAGTGCTACTAGCGGGAGAAGGAATGAGCAGTTCTTC
CSASATSGRRNEQFF
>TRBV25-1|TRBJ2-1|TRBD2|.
TGTGCCAGCAGTGAATATGGATTGACTAGCGGGTACAATGAGCAGTTCTTC
CASSEYGLTSGYNEQFF
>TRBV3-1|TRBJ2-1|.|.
TGTGCCAGCAGCCAAGACACAGGGACGACGGATGAGCAGTTCTTC
CASSQDTGTTDEQFF
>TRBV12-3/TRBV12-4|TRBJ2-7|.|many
TGTGCCAGCAGCAGGGGTGTCTTGAACTACGAGCAGTACTTC
CASSRGVLNYEQYF
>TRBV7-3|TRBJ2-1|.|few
TGTGCCAGCAGCTTACTCGGGGGATCCATTGATGAGCAGTTCTTC
CASSLLGGSIDEQFF
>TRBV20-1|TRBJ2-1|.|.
TGCAGTGCTAGAGATGGGAGGTTCCTAGCAGAGGGCAATGAGCAGTTCTTC
CSARDGRFLAEGNEQFF
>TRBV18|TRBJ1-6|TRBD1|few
TGTGCCAGCTCACCACGTCTCAGGGGGGATAATTCACCCCTCCACTTT
CASSPRLRGDNSPLHF
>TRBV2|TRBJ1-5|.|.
TGTGCCAGCAGGGTCGCAGCAGGGACCAATCAGCCCCAGCATTTT
CASRVAAGTNQPQHF
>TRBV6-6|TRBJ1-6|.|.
TGTGCCAGCAATCAGGACCTCCTCCATGGGCCCCTCCACTTT
CASNQDLLHGPLHF
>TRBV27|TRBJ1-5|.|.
TGTGCCAGCAGTTTGACGGGTAGCAATCAGCCCCAGCATTTT
CASSLTGSNQPQHF
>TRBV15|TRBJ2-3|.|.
TGTGCCACCAGTTTTCTGGATACGCAGTATTTT
CATSFLDTQYF
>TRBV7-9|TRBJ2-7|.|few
TGTGCCAGCAGCTCCCGGGACATACCTTACGAGCAGTACTTC
CASSSRDIPYEQYF
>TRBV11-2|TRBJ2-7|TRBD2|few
TGTGCCAGCAGCAGGTGGCTAGCGGGAACCTACGAGCAGTACTTC
CASSRWLAGTYEQYF
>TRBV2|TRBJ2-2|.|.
TGTGCCAGCAATGAGGGCACCGGGGAGCTGTTTTTT
CASNEGTGELFF
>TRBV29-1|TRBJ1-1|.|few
TGCAGCGTCCGTAGGGGCCCGAACACTGAAGCTTTCTTT
CSVRRGPNTEAFF
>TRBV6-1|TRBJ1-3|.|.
TGTGCCAGCAGTCCGCTGAGGACCGGTGGAAACACCATATATTTT
CASSPLRTGGNTIYF
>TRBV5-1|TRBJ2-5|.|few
TGCGCCAGCAGCTTGGCGGGGAGGTCCGAGGGTGAGACCCAGTACTTC
CASSLAGRSEGETQYF
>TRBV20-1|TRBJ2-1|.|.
TGCAGTGCTAGAGATCGAGGTCGGGTGCCCCGAGGCCCCTACAATGAGCAGTCCTTC
CSARDRGRVPRGPYNEQSF
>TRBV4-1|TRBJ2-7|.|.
TGCGCCAGCAGCCAAGAGACGGACTACGAGCAGTACTTC
CASSQETDYEQYF
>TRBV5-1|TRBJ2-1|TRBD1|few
TGCGCCAGCAGCACGGGCGGGACAGGGCGCAATGAGCAGTTCTTC
CASSTGGTGRNEQFF
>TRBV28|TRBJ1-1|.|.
TGTGCCAGCGTCTCTTGGGTTACAGAAGAAGCTTTCTTT
CASVSWVTEEAFF
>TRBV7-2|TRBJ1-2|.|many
TGTGCCAGCAGCTTCAGATCCAATGGCTACACCTTC
CASSFRSNGYTF
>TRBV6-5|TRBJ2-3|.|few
TGTGCCAGCAGCAAATACAGGGCAGATACGCAGTATTTT
CASSKYRADTQYF
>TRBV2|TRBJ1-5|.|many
TGTGCCAGCAGTGAAGCGGGCAGGGGCTTTAGCAATCAGCCCCAGCATTTT
CASSEAGRGFSNQPQHF
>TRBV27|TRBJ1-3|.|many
TGTGCCAGCAGTTCCCCCTCCGGAAACACCATATATTTT
CASSSPSGNTIYF
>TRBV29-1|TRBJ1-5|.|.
TGCAGCGTCTACTTATCCGGGACACAGGGTCAGCCCCAGCATTTT
CSVYLSGTQGQPQHF
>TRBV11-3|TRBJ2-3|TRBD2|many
TGTGCCAGCAGCATCCGGACTAGCGGGAAGGTAGATACGCAGTATTTT
CASSIRTSGKVDTQYF
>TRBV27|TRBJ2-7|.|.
TGTGCCAGCAGTTTGCTGTCGACCGCCCGTTCCTACGAGCAGTACTTC
CASSLLSTARSYEQYF
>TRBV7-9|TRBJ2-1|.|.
TGTGCCAGCAGCGCCCAACTAGACTTCTACAATGAGCAGTTCTTC
CASSAQLDFYNEQFF
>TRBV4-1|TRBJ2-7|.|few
TGCGCCAGCAGCCAAGATCCGACACTAACCTACGAGCAGTACTTC
CASSQDPTLTYEQYF
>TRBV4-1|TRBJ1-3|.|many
TGCGCCAGCAGCCAACAAGGCCCTGGAAACACCATATATTTT
CASSQQGPGNTIYF
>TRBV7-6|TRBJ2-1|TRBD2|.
TGTGCCAGCAGCTTTACGGGAGGGGTCTACAATGAGCAGTTCTTC
CASSFTGGVYNEQFF
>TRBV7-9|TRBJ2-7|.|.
TGTGCCAGCAGCTTTCGGAGGGGGAGCTCCTACGAGCAGTACTTC
CASSFRRGSSYEQYF
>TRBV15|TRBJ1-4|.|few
TGTGCCACCAGCAGAGTAGGGAATAATGAAAAACTGTTTTTT
CATSRVGNNEKLFF
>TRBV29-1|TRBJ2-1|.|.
TGCAGCGTTGAAGCCCCGCCAGGGGCCCCCTACAATGAGCAGTTCTTC
CSVEAPPGAPYNEQFF
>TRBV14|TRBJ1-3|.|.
TGTGCCAGCAGCCAAATTAAGTCCTTCTCTGGAAACACCATATATTTT
CASSQIKSFSGNTIYF
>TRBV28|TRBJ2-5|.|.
TGTGCCAGCAGTCCCCCCTTGGGGGGCGCGAGCCAAGAGACCCAGTACTTC
CASSPPLGGASQETQYF
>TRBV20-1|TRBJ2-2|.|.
TGCAGTGCTATGGGAGGGAACACCGGGGAGCTGTTTTTT
CSAMGGNTGELFF
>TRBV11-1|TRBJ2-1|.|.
TGTGCCAGCAGCTTAACTTTCAACAATGAGCAGTTCTTC
CASSLTFNNEQFF
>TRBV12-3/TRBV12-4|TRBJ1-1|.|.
TGTGCCAGCGTGGTAGGGGACACTGAAGCTTTCTTT
CASVVGDTEAFF
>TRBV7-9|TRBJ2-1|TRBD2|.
TGTGCCAGCAGTCTTATAAGCGGGAGATCTTACAATGAGCAGTTCTTC
CASSLISGRSYNEQFF
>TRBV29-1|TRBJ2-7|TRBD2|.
TGCAGCACCTGGACTAGCGGGAGAGATGAGCAGTACTTC
CSTWTSGRDEQYF